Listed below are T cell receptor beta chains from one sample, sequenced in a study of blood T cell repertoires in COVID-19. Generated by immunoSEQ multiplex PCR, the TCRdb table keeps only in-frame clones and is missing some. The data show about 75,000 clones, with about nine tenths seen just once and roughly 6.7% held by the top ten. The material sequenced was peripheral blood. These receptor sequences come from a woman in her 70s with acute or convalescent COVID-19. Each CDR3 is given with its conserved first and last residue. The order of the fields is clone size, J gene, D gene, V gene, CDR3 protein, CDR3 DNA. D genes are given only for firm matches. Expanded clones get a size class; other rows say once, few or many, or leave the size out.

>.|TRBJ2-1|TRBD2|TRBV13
CASSFGTRYNEQFF
TGTGCCAGCAGCTTTGGGACTAGGTACAATGAGCAGTTCTTC
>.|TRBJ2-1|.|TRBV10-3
CAISDIKGTYNEQFF
TGTGCCATCAGTGATATTAAGGGGACCTACAATGAGCAGTTCTTC
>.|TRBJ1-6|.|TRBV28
CASSFSPPTNSPLHF
TGTGCCAGCAGTTTCTCTCCTCCCACAAATTCACCCCTCCACTTT
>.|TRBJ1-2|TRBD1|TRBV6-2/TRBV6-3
CASSYSLDRGYGYTF
TGTGCCAGCAGTTACTCCCTGGACAGGGGATATGGCTACACCTTC
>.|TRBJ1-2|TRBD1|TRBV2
CASTSGGQGYGYTF
TGTGCCAGCACTTCAGGGGGACAGGGCTATGGCTACACCTTC
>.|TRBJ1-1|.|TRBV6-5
CASSYSRGTEAFF
TGTGCCAGCAGTTACTCAAGGGGCACTGAAGCTTTCTTT
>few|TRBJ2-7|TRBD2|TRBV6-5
CASSYSTSGSYEQYF
TGTGCCAGCAGTTACTCGACTAGCGGGAGTTACGAGCAGTACTTC
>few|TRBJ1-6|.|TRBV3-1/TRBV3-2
CASSPSVNNSPLHF
TGTGCCAGCAGCCCTTCGGTGAATAATTCACCCCTCCACTTT
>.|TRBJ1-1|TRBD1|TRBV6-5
CASGSPPRGAFF
TGTGCCAGCGGCTCCCCCCCCAGGGGGGCTTTCTTT
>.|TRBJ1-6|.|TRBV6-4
CASSAVYNSPLHF
TGTGCCAGCAGTGCAGTCTATAATTCACCCCTCCACTTT
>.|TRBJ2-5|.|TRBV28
CASSTQTLLETQYF
TGTGCCAGCAGCACACAGACCCTCCTAGAGACCCAGTACTTC
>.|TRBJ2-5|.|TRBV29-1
CSVELLGSLRETQYF
TGCAGCGTTGAACTTTTGGGGAGCCTTCGGGAGACCCAGTACTTC
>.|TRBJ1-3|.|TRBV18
CASSPPGLSGNTIYF
TGTGCCAGCTCACCACCCGGACTCTCTGGAAACACCATATATTTT
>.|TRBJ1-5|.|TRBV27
CASSLDSYSNQPQHF
TGTGCCAGCAGTTTAGACAGTTATAGCAATCAGCCCCAGCATTTT
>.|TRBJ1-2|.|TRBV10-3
CAISAGAGQNYGYTF
TGTGCCATCAGTGCAGGGGCCGGCCAGAACTATGGCTACACCTTC
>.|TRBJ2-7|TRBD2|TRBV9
CASSVGGGGYSEQYF
TGTGCCAGCAGCGTAGGCGGGGGGGGCTATAGTGAGCAGTACTTC
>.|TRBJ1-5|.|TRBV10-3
CAISEAGDSNQPQHF
TGTGCCATCAGTGAGGCGGGCGATAGCAATCAGCCCCAGCATTTT
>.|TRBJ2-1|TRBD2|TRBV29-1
CSVEETSGRSEQFF
TGCAGCGTTGAAGAGACTAGCGGGAGATCTGAGCAGTTCTTC
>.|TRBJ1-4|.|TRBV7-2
CASSLVGGLAEKLFF
TGTGCCAGCAGCTTAGTCGGGGGGCTTGCTGAAAAACTGTTTTTT
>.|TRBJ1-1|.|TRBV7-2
CASSQGARNTEAFF
TGTGCCAGCAGCCAAGGGGCTAGGAACACTGAAGCTTTCTTT
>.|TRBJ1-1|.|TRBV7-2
CASSTRQVGNTEAFF
TGTGCCAGCAGCACCCGACAGGTTGGGAACACTGAAGCTTTCTTT
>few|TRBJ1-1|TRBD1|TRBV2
CASSWTGGAFF
TGTGCCAGCAGTTGGACAGGGGGCGCTTTCTTT
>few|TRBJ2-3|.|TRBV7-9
CASSLRLTDTQYF
TGTGCCAGCAGCCTCCGACTTACAGATACGCAGTATTTT
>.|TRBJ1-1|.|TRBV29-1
CSVSASANTEAFF
TGCAGCGTCTCGGCCAGCGCCAACACTGAAGCTTTCTTT
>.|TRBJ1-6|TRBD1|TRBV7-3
CASRRTGNNSPLHF
TGTGCCAGCAGAAGGACAGGGAATAATTCACCCCTCCACTTT
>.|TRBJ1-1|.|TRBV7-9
CASSLPGRGPKGAFF
TGTGCCAGCAGCTTACCGGGCAGGGGCCCCAAAGGGGCTTTCTTT